The T cell receptor (beta chain) described here comes from a study of early T cells in non-severe SARS-CoV-2 infection. TCRdb re-analysed the 5' RACE reads in MiXCR, keeping a single row per CDR3 protein. This table holds about 100,000 distinct CDR3 sequences, about an eighth found once. Germline loops: CDR1 SGHNT, CDR2 YYREEE (reference sequence). The CDR3 contains 15 residues. For this clonotype: A read error may account for a junction end that differs from germline.

This receptor was taken from an adult who was a healthcare worker with PCR-confirmed SARS-CoV-2 infection or an uninfected control (not recorded which). Sequenced: whole blood. This rearrangement joins TRBV5-4 to TRBJ2-5; TRBD2 might be the D (5 bases). CDR3 amino acids: CASSLGGRRQETQCF. In DNA, the CDR3 is TGTGCCAGCAGCTTGGGAGGGCGACGGCAAGAGACCCAGTGCTTC.